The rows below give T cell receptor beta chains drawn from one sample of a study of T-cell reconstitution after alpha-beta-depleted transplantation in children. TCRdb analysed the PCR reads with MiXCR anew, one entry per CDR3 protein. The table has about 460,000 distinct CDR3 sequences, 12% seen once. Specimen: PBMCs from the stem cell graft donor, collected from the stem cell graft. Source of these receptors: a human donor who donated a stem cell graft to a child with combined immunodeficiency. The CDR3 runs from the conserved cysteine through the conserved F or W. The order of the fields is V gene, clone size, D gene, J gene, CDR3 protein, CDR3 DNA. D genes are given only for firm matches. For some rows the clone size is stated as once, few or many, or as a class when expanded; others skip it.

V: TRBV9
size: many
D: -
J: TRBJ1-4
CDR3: CASSLKVDRVEKLFF
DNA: TGTGCCAGCAGCCTTAAGGTGGATAGAGTTGAAAAACTGTTTTTT

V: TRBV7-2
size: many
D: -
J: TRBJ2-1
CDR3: CASSLGTLLSEQFF
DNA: TGTGCCAGCAGCTTAGGCACTCTTCTAAGTGAGCAGTTCTTC

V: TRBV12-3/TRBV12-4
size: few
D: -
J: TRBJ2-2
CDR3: CASGTGTTGELFF
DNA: TGTGCCAGCGGAACAGGCACCACCGGGGAGCTGTTTTTT

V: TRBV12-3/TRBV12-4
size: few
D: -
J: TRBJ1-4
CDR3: CASSLMRNEKLFF
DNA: TGTGCCAGCAGTTTAATGAGGAATGAAAAACTGTTTTTT

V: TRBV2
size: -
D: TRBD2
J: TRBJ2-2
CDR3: CASSEDEASGGTGELFF
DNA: TGTGCCAGCAGTGAAGATGAGGCTAGCGGGGGCACCGGGGAGCTGTTTTTT

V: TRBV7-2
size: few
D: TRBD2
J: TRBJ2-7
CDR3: CASSSLAGSSYEQYF
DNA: TGTGCCAGCAGCTCCTTAGCGGGAAGCTCCTACGAGCAGTACTTC

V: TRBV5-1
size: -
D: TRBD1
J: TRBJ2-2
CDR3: CASSGGTGVNTGELFF
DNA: TGCGCCAGCAGCGGCGGGACAGGAGTTAACACCGGGGAGCTGTTTTTT

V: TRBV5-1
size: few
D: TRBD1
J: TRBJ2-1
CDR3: CASRLDRGPNNEQFF
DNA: TGCGCCAGCAGACTCGACAGGGGGCCAAACAATGAGCAGTTCTTC

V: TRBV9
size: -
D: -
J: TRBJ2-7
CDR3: CASSPSWGVGSEQYF
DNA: TGTGCCAGCAGCCCGAGTTGGGGAGTAGGCAGCGAGCAGTACTTC

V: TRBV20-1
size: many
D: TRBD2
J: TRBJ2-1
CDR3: CSASPSGKAEQFF
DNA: TGCAGTGCTAGCCCTAGCGGGAAAGCTGAGCAGTTCTTC

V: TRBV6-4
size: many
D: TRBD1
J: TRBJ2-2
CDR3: CASSDSGDSTGELFF
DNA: TGTGCCAGCAGTGACTCGGGGGACAGCACCGGGGAGCTGTTTTTT